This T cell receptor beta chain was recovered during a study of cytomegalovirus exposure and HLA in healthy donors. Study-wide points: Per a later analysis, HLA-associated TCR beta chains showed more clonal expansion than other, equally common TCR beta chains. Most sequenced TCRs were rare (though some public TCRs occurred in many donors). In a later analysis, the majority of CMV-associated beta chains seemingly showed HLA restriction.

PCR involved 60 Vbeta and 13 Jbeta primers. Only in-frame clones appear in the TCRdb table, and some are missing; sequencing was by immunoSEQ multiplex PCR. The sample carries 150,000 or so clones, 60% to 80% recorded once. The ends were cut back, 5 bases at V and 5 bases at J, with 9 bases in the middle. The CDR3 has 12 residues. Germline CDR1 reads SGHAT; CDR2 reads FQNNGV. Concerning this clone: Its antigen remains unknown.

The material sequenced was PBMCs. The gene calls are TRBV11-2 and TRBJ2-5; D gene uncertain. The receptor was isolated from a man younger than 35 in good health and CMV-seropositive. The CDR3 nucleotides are TGTGCCAGCAGCGCGTCACTGGAGACCCAGTACTTC. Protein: CASSASLETQYF.